These 7 T cell receptor beta chains originate from one sample sequenced in a study of blood T cell repertoires in COVID-19. Here immunoSEQ multiplex PCR was the method, and the copy in TCRdb shows in-frame clones only, minus some. The table records around 88,000 clones, more than 90% of them present only once. Sequenced sample: peripheral blood. These receptors came from a man in his 60s with acute or convalescent COVID-19.

This chain connects TRBV28 to TRBJ1-1, with D uncertain. CDR3 length: 14 amino acids. Germline values: CDR1 MDHEN, CDR2 SYDVKM. The V and J ends lost 7 bases and 0 bases respectively, with 12 bases between them. CDR3 nucleotides: TGTGCCAGCACCTCAGGCAGTTTGAACACTGAAGCTTTCTTT. Translation: CASTSGSLNTEAFF.

The V call is TRBV5-1, the J call TRBJ2-7, with 8 bases aligning to TRBD1. V trimming: 2 bases; J trimming: 3 bases; junction bases outside the gene matches: 7. The CDR3 has 15 amino acids. The germline V gene encodes CDR1 SGHRS and CDR2 YFSETQ. CDR3 sequence (DNA): TGCGCCAGCAGCTTAGGACAGGGAGGATACTACGAGCAGTACTTC. This translates into CASSLGQGGYYEQYF.

The rearrangement joins TRBV5-5 to TRBJ1-3, with D hard to call. Per germline, CDR1 SGHKS and CDR2 YYEKEE (reference sequence). V was cut by 4 bases and J by 1 base, with 12 bases left in between. The CDR3 runs 15 residues. Here the CDR3 reads CASSAPAGSGNTIYF. The CDR3 DNA reads TGTGCCAGCAGCGCACCCGCGGGGTCTGGAAACACCATATATTTT.

The V gene is TRBV6-6, the J gene TRBJ1-2, with D unresolved. The germline gives CDR1 MNHNY, CDR2 SVGAGI (reference sequence). V lost 2 bases to trimming and J lost 4 bases, with 5 bases between them. The CDR3 totals 12 residues. The CDR3 spells CASSYHIYGYTF. CDR3 bases: TGTGCCAGCAGTTACCACATCTATGGCTACACCTTC.

The chain uses TRBV4-3 and TRBJ2-1, with D possibly TRBD1 on 6 matching bases. Germline assignment: CDR1 LGHNA and CDR2 YSLEER. This CDR3 comprises 15 residues. Trimming left V 5 bases short and J 6 bases short, with 17 bases between. CDR3 nucleotide sequence: TGCGCCAGCAGCACCCTCGGGCAGGGGTCCAATGAGCAGTTCTTC. It encodes CASSTLGQGSNEQFF.

The chain recombines TRBV14 with TRBJ1-2; 8 bases match TRBD1. V gave up 1 base and J gave up 2 bases; unmatched junction bases: 3. The CDR3 runs to 15 residues. CDR1 and CDR2 (germline): SGHDN, FVKESK. Here the CDR3 DNA reads TGTGCCAGCAGCCAAGCCCGGACAGGGAACTATGGCTACACCTTC. It codes for CASSQARTGNYGYTF.

The chain employs TRBV6-6 and TRBJ1-2, with 11 bases aligning to TRBD1. The CDR3 is made up of 14 amino acids. Germline trimming cut 5 bases from V and 8 bases from J; bases unmatched to any gene: 7. The germline V gene has CDR1 MNHNY and CDR2 SVGAGI (reference sequence). The CDR3 is CASSLGQGADGYTF. Here the CDR3 DNA reads TGTGCCAGCAGTCTCGGACAGGGGGCGGACGGCTACACCTTC.